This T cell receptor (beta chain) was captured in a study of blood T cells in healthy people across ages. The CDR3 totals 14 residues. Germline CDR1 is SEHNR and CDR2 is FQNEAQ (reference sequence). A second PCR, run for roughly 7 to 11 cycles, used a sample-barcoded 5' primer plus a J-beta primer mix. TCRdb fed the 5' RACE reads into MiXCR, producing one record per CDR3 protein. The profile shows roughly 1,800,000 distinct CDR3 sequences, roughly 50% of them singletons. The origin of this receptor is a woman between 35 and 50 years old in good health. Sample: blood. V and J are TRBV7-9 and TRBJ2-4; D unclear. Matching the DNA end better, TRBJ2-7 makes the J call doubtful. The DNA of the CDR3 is TGTGCCAGCAGCCCAGGAGTTTCTGCTGTCGAGCAGTACTTC. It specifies CASSPGVSAVEQYF.